This T cell receptor beta chain originates from a study of Tregs in tolerant kidney transplant recipients. Sequencing was performed with immunoSEQ multiplex PCR; in TCRdb, only in-frame clones are kept and a portion is missing. This sample yields about 18,000 clones, of which roughly 82% are seen a single time; less than 2.5% belongs to the top ten. The J segment lost 5 bases and the V segment lost 3 bases, leaving 14 bases of the junction unmatched. Germline CDR1 reads LGHNA; CDR2 reads YSLEER. CDR3 size: 18 residues. This clone was detected only a few times. The clonotype was recovered from a human donor in good health. Source material: Tregs from blood. J is TRBJ2-3 and V is TRBV4-3, with 10 bases aligning to TRBD1. In DNA form, the CDR3 reads TGCGCCAGCAGCCAGTCCCGTCCGGGACAGGGGATAGTAGATACGCAGTATTTT. Protein sequence: CASSQSRPGQGIVDTQYF.